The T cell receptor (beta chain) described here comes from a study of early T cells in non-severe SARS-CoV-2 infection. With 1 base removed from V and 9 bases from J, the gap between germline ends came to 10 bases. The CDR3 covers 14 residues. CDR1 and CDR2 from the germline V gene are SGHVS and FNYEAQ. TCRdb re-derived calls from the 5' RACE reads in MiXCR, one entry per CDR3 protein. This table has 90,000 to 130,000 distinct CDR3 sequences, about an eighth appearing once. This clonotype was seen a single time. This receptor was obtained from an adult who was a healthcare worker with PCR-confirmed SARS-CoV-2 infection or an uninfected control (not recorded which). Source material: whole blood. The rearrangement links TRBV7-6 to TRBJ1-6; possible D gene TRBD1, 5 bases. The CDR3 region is CASSLEGMGSPLHF. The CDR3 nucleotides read TGTGCCAGCAGCTTAGAGGGGATGGGTTCACCCCTCCACTTT.